One sample yielded the 19 T cell receptor beta chains listed below, sequenced in a study of control samples from healthy donors and cancer patients (dated by TCRdb to the early 2020s). Libraries were made using the immunoSEQ multiplex PCR assay. The source is immuneACCESS, and TCRdb retained only in-frame sequences with V and J called. Part of the clones is not carried over; for the studies checked, unresolved V genes explain less than half of this, and the remainder is unexplained. Recorded for this sample are about 150,000 clones; about 91% of them occurred a single time. The top ten constitute roughly 1.7% of the sample. The sequencing sample was made of blood. These TCRs come from a man between 18 and 35 years old in good health.

The chain uses TRBV6-5 and TRBJ1-1, with D maybe TRBD1 (5 bases). Trimming stripped 6 bases from V and 0 bases from J, with 8 bases between. This CDR3 spans 13 amino acids. The germline V gene encodes CDR1 MNHEY and CDR2 SVGAGI. In DNA, the CDR3 is TGTGCCAGCAGCCGACAGTTGAACACTGAAGCTTTCTTT. Residues: CASSRQLNTEAFF.

This chain connects TRBV19 to TRBJ2-1; 7 bases are a match to TRBD2. The CDR3 is 13 residues long. Germline V gene data show CDR1 as LNHDA and CDR2 as SQIVND (reference sequence). V dropped 8 bases and J dropped 5; count of bases not matched to a gene: 6. CDR3 sequence: CASSITSDNEQFF. The CDR3 DNA follows: TGTGCCAGTTCTATTACTAGCGACAATGAGCAGTTCTTC.

This CDR3 is CASAPQSSYEQYF. The CDR3 bases are TGTGCCAGCGCTCCCCAAAGCTCCTACGAGCAGTACTTC. The gene calls are TRBV6-5 and TRBJ2-7, with D unclear. Germline V gene sequence: CDR1 MNHEY, CDR2 SVGAGI. V shed 8 bases and J shed 0 bases, with 11 bases lying between them. This CDR3 spans 13 amino acids.

This chain joins TRBV6-5 and TRBJ1-4; 10 bases line up with TRBD1. The CDR3 runs to 15 residues. Trimming removed 0 bases from V and 10 bases from J; junction bases left unmatched: 5. Germline V gives CDR1 MNHEY, CDR2 SVGAGI. CDR3 DNA: TGTGCCAGCAGTTACTCGAAAGGACAGGGGGGAAAACTGTTTTTT. Residues: CASSYSKGQGGKLFF.

The chain carries TRBV19 and TRBJ1-1; 10 nucleotides agree with TRBD1. J lost 11 bases, V lost 3 bases, and 9 bases had no gene match. The CDR3 extends over 14 amino acids. Germline assignment: CDR1 LNHDA and CDR2 SQIVND (reference sequence). The CDR3 coding sequence is TGTGCCAGTAGTATCCGGGACAGGGGATCTGCGGCTTTCTTT. Amino acid sequence: CASSIRDRGSAAFF.

In this sample, this clone turned up a few times. The chain links TRBV30 to TRBJ2-7; 9 bases fit TRBD1. Trimming at V came to 4 bases and at J to 3 bases, leaving 7 bases not matched to a gene. CDR1 is GTSNPN, CDR2 SVGIG, per germline (reference sequence). This CDR3 has 14 residues. The chain's CDR3 is CAWTKTGGLYEQYF. CDR3 DNA sequence: TGTGCCTGGACCAAAACAGGGGGCCTCTACGAGCAGTACTTC. Combining the CDR3 with reference TRBV30 and TRBJ2-7 gives the whole variable domain SQTIHQWPATLVQPVGSPLSLECTVEGTSNPNLYWYRQAAGRGLQLLFYSVGIGQISSEVPQNLSASRPQDRQFILSSKKLLLSDSGFYLCAWTKTGGLYEQYFGPGTRLTVT.

CDR3 residues: CASSLADSNTEAFF. As DNA, the CDR3 is TGCGCCAGCAGCTTGGCAGACAGTAACACTGAAGCTTTCTTT. The V call is TRBV5-1, the J call TRBJ1-1, with D possibly being TRBD1 (5 bases). V shed 0 bases and J shed 2 bases, with 8 bases lying between them. The CDR3 runs 14 residues. Germline-derived CDR1 and CDR2 are SGHRS and YFSETQ.

The CDR3 sequence is CASSFRGVGGGNQPQHF. The CDR3 DNA reads TGTGCCAGCAGCTTTCGGGGGGTTGGGGGTGGCAATCAGCCCCAGCATTTT. This chain links TRBV7-2 with TRBJ1-5; a weak D match, TRBD1 (5 bases). This CDR3 spans 17 amino acids. The germline V gene has CDR1 SGHTA and CDR2 FQGNSA. Trimming left V 3 bases short and J 2 bases short, with 17 bases between.

The rearrangement links TRBV15 to TRBJ1-2; D gene unclear. With 0 bases removed from V and 8 bases from J, the gap between germline ends came to 16 bases. This CDR3 is 15 amino acids long. Germline V gives CDR1 LNHNV, CDR2 YYDKDF (reference sequence). CDR3 protein: CATSRDRGSSLGYTF. The DNA for the CDR3 is TGTGCCACCAGCAGAGATCGGGGATCATCCCTAGGCTACACCTTC.

The chain uses TRBV28 and TRBJ2-3, with D possibly being TRBD2 (5 bases). The CDR3 is 16 amino acids. From germline, CDR1 is MDHEN and CDR2 SYDVKM. V lost 3 bases and J 3 bases, leaving 16 bases between the germline ends. CDR3 sequence (DNA): TGTGCCAGCAGTTTCAACTACCGGGGTAGGACAGATACGCAGTATTTT. This encodes CASSFNYRGRTDTQYF.

The chain recombines TRBV5-6 with TRBJ2-7, with D perhaps TRBD1 (5 bases). The germline CDR1 and CDR2 sequences are SGHDT and YYEEEE. Deletions cut 2 bases from V and 3 bases from J, with 9 bases between. This CDR3 has 13 amino acids. The CDR3 bases are TGTGCCAGCAGCTTAGTACAGGACTACGAGCAGTACTTC. It codes for CASSLVQDYEQYF.

The CDR3, as DNA: TGTGCCAGCTCACGGGGTACGGGCGATGAGCAGTTCTTC. As protein: CASSRGTGDEQFF. This chain uses TRBV18 with TRBJ2-1; D not resolved. This CDR3 comprises 13 residues. V was trimmed by 4 bases and J by 8 bases, leaving 12 bases between them. Germline V lookup: CDR1 KGHSH, CDR2 LQKENI.

V usage is TRBV28 and J usage is TRBJ1-4; 7 bases map to TRBD1. Germline V CDR1 and CDR2: MDHEN, SYDVKM. This CDR3 is built from 16 residues. V was clipped by 2 bases and J by 8 bases; unmatched bases: 11. CDR3 nucleotides: TGTGCCAGCAGTTTACCTACAGGGGTTGGCGGAGAAAAACTGTTTTTT. It codes for CASSLPTGVGGEKLFF.

V and J are TRBV2 and TRBJ1-6; the D gene is possibly TRBD1 (5 bases). The V end was cut by 5 bases, the J end by 7 bases, with 12 bases between. Germline assignment: CDR1 SNHLY and CDR2 FYNNEI. The CDR3 contains 14 residues. The CDR3: CASSPRAGNSPLHF. DNA for the CDR3: TGTGCCAGCAGTCCCAGGGCCGGGAATTCACCCCTCCACTTT.

The chain carries TRBV5-6 and TRBJ2-3, with 7 bases aligning to TRBD2. Germline trimming cut 4 bases from V and 1 base from J; bases unmatched to any gene: 12. The germline V gene has CDR1 SGHDT and CDR2 YYEEEE. There are 17 residues in the CDR3. Written as DNA, the CDR3 is TGTGCCAGCAGCCCTTGGGGGGGACTTCTGGGCACAGATACGCAGTATTTT. Translating it yields CASSPWGGLLGTDTQYF.

In DNA, the CDR3 is TGTGCCAGCAGAGCCGGGACAGGGCCCTCCAATGAGCAGTTCTTC. Encoded protein: CASRAGTGPSNEQFF. The chain employs TRBV28 and TRBJ2-1; 9 bases fit TRBD1. V shed 6 bases and J 6 bases; nucleotides not matched to a gene: 9. This CDR3 region has 15 residues. CDR1 is MDHEN and CDR2 is SYDVKM in the germline V gene.

The CDR3 protein is CASSFSGTSYEQYF. The CDR3 DNA reads TGCGCCAGCAGCTTCTCAGGGACCTCCTACGAGCAGTACTTC. The genes are TRBV5-1 and TRBJ2-7, with D tentatively TRBD1 or TRBD2 (5 bases each). The CDR3 spans 14 residues. The germline CDR1 and CDR2 sequences are SGHRS and YFSETQ. The V end was cut by 2 bases, the J end by 0 bases, with 9 bases between.

The chain carries TRBV28 and TRBJ1-1; 7 bases match TRBD1. In germline, CDR1 is MDHEN, CDR2 SYDVKM. The CDR3 is 17 residues long. V shed 7 bases and J 7 bases; nucleotides not matched to a gene: 21. CDR3 nucleotides: TGTGCCAGCAACCTACAGGGGCGCCGTCCACTAACGGGTGAAGCTTTCTTT. Translated, it gives CASNLQGRRPLTGEAFF.

The genes are TRBV7-3 and TRBJ2-5; D uncertain. V dropped 1 base and J dropped 10 bases, with 4 bases sitting between them. CDR1 is SGHTA, CDR2 FQGTGA, per germline. This CDR3 has 10 residues. Written as DNA, the CDR3 is TGTGCCAGCAGCTTAAGCGGCCAGTACTTC. This codes for CASSLSGQYF. Full variable domain (remainder filled in from reference TRBV7-3 and TRBJ2-5): GAGVSQTPSNKVTEKGKYVELRCDPISGHTALYWYRQSLGQGPEFLIYFQGTGAADDSGLPNDRFFAVRPEGSVSTLKIQRTERGDSAVYLCASSLSGQYFGPGTRLLVL.